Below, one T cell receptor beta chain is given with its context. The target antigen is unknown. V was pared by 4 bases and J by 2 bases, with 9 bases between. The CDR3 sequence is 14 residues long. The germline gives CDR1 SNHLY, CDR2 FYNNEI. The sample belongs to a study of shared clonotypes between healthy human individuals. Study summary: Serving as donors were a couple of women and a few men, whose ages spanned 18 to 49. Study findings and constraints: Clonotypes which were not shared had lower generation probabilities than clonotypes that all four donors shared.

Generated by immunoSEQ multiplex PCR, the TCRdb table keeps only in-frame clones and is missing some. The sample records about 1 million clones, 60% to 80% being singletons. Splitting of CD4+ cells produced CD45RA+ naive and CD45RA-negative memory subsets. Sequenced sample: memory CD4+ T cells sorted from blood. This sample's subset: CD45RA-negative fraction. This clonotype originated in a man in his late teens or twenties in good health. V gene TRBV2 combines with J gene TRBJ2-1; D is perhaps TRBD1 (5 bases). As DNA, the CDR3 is TGTGCCAGCAGTGTAAGGGGTACCTACAATGAGCAGTTCTTC. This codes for CASSVRGTYNEQFF.